A selection of T cell receptor beta chains follows, all from one sample in a study of identical twins. TCRdb fed the 5' RACE reads into MiXCR, producing one record per CDR3 protein. The sample consists of some 440,000 distinct CDR3 sequences, 20% to 25% of them appearing once. A further study also used this sample, focusing on T cells expressing NK-cell markers.

The source material was CD4+ T cells sorted from blood. Receptor source: a young woman in good health. CDR3s include the opening cysteine and the closing phenylalanine or tryptophan. A D gene is named only where the DNA matches it firmly. Size is stated for part of the rows, as once, few or many counts, or as a class when the clone is expanded.

clone size | J gene | V gene | D gene | CDR3 protein | CDR3 DNA
. | TRBJ1-1 | TRBV5-5 | . | CASSMDTVNTEAFF | TGTGCCAGCAGCATGGACACGGTGAACACTGAAGCTTTCTTT
. | TRBJ1-6 | TRBV20-1 | . | CSLQRPIYNSPLHF | TGCAGTCTCCAGCGGCCCATCTATAATTCACCCCTCCACTTT
few | TRBJ1-1 | TRBV29-1 | . | CSAVLGNMNTEAFF | TGCAGCGCAGTCCTGGGGAACATGAACACTGAAGCTTTCTTT
. | TRBJ2-5 | TRBV5-1 | . | CASRRGLKETQYF | TGCGCCAGCAGGCGGGGGCTTAAAGAGACCCAGTACTTC
few | TRBJ2-5 | TRBV15 | TRBD1 | CATSRYRGETQYF | TGTGCCACCAGCAGGTACAGGGGAGAGACCCAGTACTTC
once | TRBJ2-3 | TRBV15 | TRBD2 | CATSRTSAGGPDTQYF | TGTGCCACCAGCAGGACATCAGCGGGGGGGCCGGATACGCAGTATTTT
. | TRBJ2-1 | TRBV30 | . | CAWSALRDGEQFF | TGTGCCTGGAGTGCCCTTCGGGACGGAGAGCAGTTCTTC
few | TRBJ2-1 | TRBV5-1 | TRBD2 | CASSFRPAGILNEQFF | TGCGCCAGCAGCTTCCGGCCAGCGGGGATATTGAATGAGCAGTTCTTC
many | TRBJ2-3 | TRBV6-1 | TRBD2 | CASSEVAGGTDTQYF | TGTGCCAGCAGTGAAGTAGCGGGAGGCACAGATACGCAGTATTTT
many | TRBJ2-5 | TRBV7-9 | TRBD1 | CASSLGDRAQETQYF | TGTGCCAGCAGCTTAGGGGACAGGGCCCAAGAGACCCAGTACTTC
few | TRBJ1-1 | TRBV29-1 | TRBD1 | CSGQGQGNTEAFF | TGCAGCGGGCAGGGACAGGGGAACACTGAAGCTTTCTTT
. | TRBJ1-6 | TRBV18 | TRBD1 | CASSRTGSPNSPLHF | TGTGCCAGCTCCCGGACAGGGAGTCCTAATTCACCCCTCCACTTT
few | TRBJ1-2 | TRBV3-1 | . | CASSQAKGYGYTF | TGTGCCAGCAGCCAAGCAAAAGGGTATGGCTACACCTTC
few | TRBJ2-1 | TRBV5-1 | TRBD1 | CASSRTGNGNEQFF | TGCGCCAGCAGCCGGACAGGGAATGGGAATGAGCAGTTCTTC
. | TRBJ2-7 | TRBV5-5 | TRBD2 | CASSLDGGSYEQYF | TGTGCCAGCAGCTTGGACGGGGGGTCCTACGAGCAGTACTTC
few | TRBJ2-5 | TRBV14 | . | CASSQGHGTGETQYF | TGTGCCAGCAGCCAAGGACATGGCACGGGAGAGACCCAGTACTTC
many | TRBJ2-7 | TRBV10-3 | . | CAISESHEQYF | TGTGCCATCAGTGAAAGCCACGAGCAGTACTTC
. | TRBJ2-3 | TRBV7-9 | TRBD2 | CASSLGSGGATDTQYF | TGTGCCAGCAGCTTAGGTAGCGGGGGGGCGACAGATACGCAGTATTTT
. | TRBJ1-2 | TRBV12-3/TRBV12-4 | . | CASGSQQDGDYGYTF | TGTGCCAGCGGCTCACAGCAGGACGGAGACTATGGCTACACCTTC
. | TRBJ2-5 | TRBV6-6 | . | CASSQGEETQYF | TGTGCCAGCAGCCAGGGTGAAGAGACCCAGTACTTC
. | TRBJ2-7 | TRBV4-1 | TRBD2 | CASSQRTSGRSEHEQYF | TGCGCCAGCAGCCAGCGGACTAGCGGGAGGAGTGAACACGAGCAGTACTTC
few | TRBJ2-7 | TRBV5-1 | . | CASSRPDYEQYF | TGCGCCAGCAGCCGGCCGGACTACGAGCAGTACTTC
. | TRBJ2-7 | TRBV7-2 | TRBD2 | CASSPGLWYEQYF | TGTGCCAGCAGCCCGGGACTATGGTACGAGCAGTACTTC
few | TRBJ1-1 | TRBV29-1 | . | CSVVRLEAFF | TGCAGCGTTGTTAGGCTGGAAGCTTTCTTT
. | TRBJ2-2 | TRBV5-1 | . | CASSLDTSPGELFF | TGCGCCAGCAGCTTGGATACTAGCCCCGGGGAGCTGTTTTTT
few | TRBJ2-5 | TRBV20-1 | TRBD1 | CSAGRQGGQETQYF | TGCAGTGCAGGCCGACAGGGGGGGCAAGAGACCCAGTACTTC
. | TRBJ2-1 | TRBV20-1 | . | CSVLDSSYNEQFF | TGCAGTGTCCTGGATAGCTCCTACAATGAGCAGTTCTTC
. | TRBJ1-5 | TRBV11-2 | . | CASSHGLTNQPQHF | TGTGCCAGCAGCCATGGACTGACCAATCAGCCCCAGCATTTT
few | TRBJ2-3 | TRBV7-2 | TRBD1 | CASSLVVGQGAVSGQYF | TGTGCCAGCAGCCTAGTAGTGGGCCAGGGGGCTGTTAGCGGGCAGTATTTT
. | TRBJ2-3 | TRBV18 | . | CASSPRRGDTDTQYF | TGTGCCAGCTCACCGCGGAGGGGGGACACAGATACGCAGTATTTT
. | TRBJ2-1 | TRBV11-3 | . | CASSLVIRDFNEQFF | TGTGCCAGCAGCTTAGTGATCCGGGACTTCAATGAGCAGTTCTTC
few | TRBJ2-7 | TRBV29-1 | TRBD1 | CSVTGDSEQYF | TGCAGCGTTACAGGGGATAGCGAGCAGTACTTC
few | TRBJ1-5 | TRBV11-2 | . | CASSLGTGLNQPQHF | TGTGCCAGCAGCTTAGGTACCGGGCTAAATCAGCCCCAGCATTTT
few | TRBJ1-6 | TRBV4-1 | . | CASSQPGQSNSPLHF | TGCGCCAGCAGCCAACCAGGACAGAGTAATTCACCCCTCCACTTT
. | TRBJ2-4 | TRBV18 | . | CASSPSIRDIQYF | TGTGCCAGCTCACCATCCATACGAGACATTCAGTACTTC
. | TRBJ2-7 | TRBV7-9 | . | CASSQGSSHNEQYF | TGTGCCAGCTCCCAAGGGTCCTCCCACAACGAGCAGTACTTC
few | TRBJ1-4 | TRBV11-2 | . | CASSLERREKLFF | TGTGCCAGCAGCTTAGAGAGGCGGGAAAAACTGTTTTTT
few | TRBJ2-3 | TRBV7-9 | . | CASSTMMTSTDTQYF | TGTGCCAGCAGCACAATGATGACTAGCACAGATACGCAGTATTTT